A single sample is the source of the 9 T cell receptor beta chains below, sequenced in a study of T-cell reconstitution after alpha-beta-depleted transplantation in children. Preparing the TCRbeta library involved the use of unique molecular identifiers. TCRdb used MiXCR to reprocess the PCR reads, holding one entry per CDR3 protein. The sample yields nearly 350,000 distinct CDR3 sequences, 15% to 20% seen once. The starting material was PBMCs, mostly from graft donor cells, obtained 360 days after TCRalphabeta/CD19-depleted stem cell transplant. The receptor set was obtained from a male patient aged 2 to 10 who had a stem cell transplant for acute lymphoblastic leukemia, so the T cells may come from the graft donor.

This clonotype was seen a handful of times. The chain is built from TRBV28 and TRBJ2-1; D is perhaps TRBD2 (6 bases). Trimming shortened V by 8 bases and J by 7 bases, and 15 bases separated the two germline ends. Germline V CDR1 and CDR2: MDHEN, SYDVKM. The CDR3 extends over 13 amino acids. The CDR3 here is CASWDSPWNEQFF. Here the CDR3 DNA reads TGTGCCAGCTGGGACTCCCCGTGGAATGAGCAGTTCTTC.

The CDR3 loop reads CASSPAPGRSNTEAFF. CDR3 nucleotides: TGCGCCAGCAGCCCCGCCCCGGGACGGTCGAACACTGAAGCTTTCTTT. This chain joins TRBV5-1 and TRBJ1-1, with D perhaps matching TRBD1 (5 bases). CDR1 is SGHRS, CDR2 YFSETQ, per germline. CDR3 size: 16 residues. The V end was cut by 4 bases, the J end by 1 base, with 17 bases between.

J is TRBJ2-1 and V is TRBV14; 7 bases agree with TRBD1. V shed 6 bases and J 12 bases; nucleotides not matched to a gene: 14. The CDR3 consists of 14 residues. Germline loops: CDR1 SGHDN, CDR2 FVKESK. The CDR3 DNA follows: TGTGCCAGCAGGCCTAGACAGGGAAGGCTGAGGCAGTTCTTC. Its translation is CASRPRQGRLRQFF.

This clonotype was counted ten times or more. The gene calls are TRBV10-3 and TRBJ2-1; TRBD1 matches at 11 bases. V lost 0 bases to trimming and J lost 6 bases; unmatched junction nucleotides: 1. CDR3 length equals 15 residues. Germline CDR1 reads ENHRY; CDR2 reads SYGVKD. The CDR3 coding sequence is TGTGCCATCAGTGAGTCGGGACAGGGGGTCAATGAGCAGTTCTTC. Protein sequence: CAISESGQGVNEQFF.

This clonotype showed up just a few times. The chain couples TRBV7-6 to TRBJ1-3, with D maybe TRBD1 (6 bases). Germline lookup yields CDR1 SGHVS and CDR2 FNYEAQ. The CDR3 totals 16 residues. V was shortened by 4 bases and J by 2 bases, with 15 bases between the two germline ends. CDR3 bases: TGTGCCAGCAGCTCCCTGGACAGTGAAGCTGGAAACACCATATATTTT. This sequence encodes CASSSLDSEAGNTIYF. The variable domain in full, with the rest retrieved from reference TRBV7-6 and TRBJ1-3, is GAGVSQSPRYKVTKRGQDVALRCDPISGHVSLYWYRQALGQGPEFLTYFNYEAQQDKSGLPNDRFSAERPEGSISTLTIQRTEQRDSAMYRCASSSLDSEAGNTIYFGEGSWLTVV.

This chain links TRBV12-3 or TRBV12-4 with TRBJ2-3; D is unclear. With 7 bases removed from V and 2 bases from J, the gap between germline ends came to 19 bases. The CDR3 runs 16 residues. The CDR3 spells CASNPSWSQATDTQYF. As DNA, the CDR3 is TGTGCCAGCAACCCATCCTGGTCCCAGGCCACAGATACGCAGTATTTT.

This clonotype was seen a handful of times. The V gene is TRBV12-3 or TRBV12-4, the J gene TRBJ2-1; 10 bases map to TRBD2. V was pared by 8 bases and J by 3 bases, with 4 bases of the junction left unmatched. There are 14 residues in the CDR3. CDR3 amino acids: CASLPSGSYNEQFF. CDR3 DNA sequence: TGTGCCAGCCTGCCTAGCGGGAGCTACAATGAGCAGTTCTTC.

This clonotype was detected a few times. J is TRBJ2-1 and V is TRBV28, with TRBD2 identical over 10 bases. CDR3 length: 15 amino acids. Germline lookup yields CDR1 MDHEN and CDR2 SYDVKM. With V trimmed by 4 bases and J by 5 bases, 5 bases remained unmatched. The CDR3 bases are TGTGCCAGCAGTTGGACTAGCGGAAACCACAATGAGCAGTTCTTC. Protein product: CASSWTSGNHNEQFF.

The chain employs TRBV4-3 and TRBJ2-7; 10 bases line up with TRBD2. Germline V gene lookup returns CDR1 LGHNA and CDR2 YSLEER. The CDR3 sequence is 15 residues long. The V and J ends lost 2 bases and 3 bases, in that order; junction bases with no gene match: 4. CDR3 DNA: TGCGCCAGCAGCCAATCTACTAGCGGGGACTACGAGCAGTACTTC. Its translation is CASSQSTSGDYEQYF.